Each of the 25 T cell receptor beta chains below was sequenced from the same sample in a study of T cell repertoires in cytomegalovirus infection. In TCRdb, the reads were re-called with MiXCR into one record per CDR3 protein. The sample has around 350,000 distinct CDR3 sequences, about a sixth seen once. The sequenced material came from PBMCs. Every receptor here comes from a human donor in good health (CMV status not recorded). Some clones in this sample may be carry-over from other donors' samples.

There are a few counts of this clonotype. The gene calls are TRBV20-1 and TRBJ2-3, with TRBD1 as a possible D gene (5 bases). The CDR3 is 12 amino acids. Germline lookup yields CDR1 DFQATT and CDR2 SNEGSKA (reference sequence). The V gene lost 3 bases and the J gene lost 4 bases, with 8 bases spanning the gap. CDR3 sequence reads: CSASRGSDTQYF. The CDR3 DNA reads TGCAGTGCTAGTAGGGGTTCAGATACGCAGTATTTT.

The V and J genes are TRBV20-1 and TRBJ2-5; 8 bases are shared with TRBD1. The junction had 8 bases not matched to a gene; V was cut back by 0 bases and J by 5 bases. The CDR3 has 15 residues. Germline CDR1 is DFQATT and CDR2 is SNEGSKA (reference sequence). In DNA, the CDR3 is TGCAGTGCTAGAGACCTGACAGGGGTAGGGGAGACCCAGTACTTC. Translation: CSARDLTGVGETQYF.

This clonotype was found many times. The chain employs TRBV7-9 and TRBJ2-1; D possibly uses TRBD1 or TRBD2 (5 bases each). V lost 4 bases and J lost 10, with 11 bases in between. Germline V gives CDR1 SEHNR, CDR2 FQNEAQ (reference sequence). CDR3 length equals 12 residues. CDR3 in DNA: TGTGCCAGCAGCTCCCGGGGCGCGGAGCAGTTCTTC. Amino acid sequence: CASSSRGAEQFF.

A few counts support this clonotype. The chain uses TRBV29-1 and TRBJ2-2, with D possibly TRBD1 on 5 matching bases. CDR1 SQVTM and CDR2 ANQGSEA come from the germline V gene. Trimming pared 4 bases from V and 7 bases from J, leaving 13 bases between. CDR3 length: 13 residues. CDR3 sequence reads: CSVVQGMSGELFF. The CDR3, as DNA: TGCAGCGTTGTCCAGGGAATGAGCGGGGAGCTGTTTTTT.

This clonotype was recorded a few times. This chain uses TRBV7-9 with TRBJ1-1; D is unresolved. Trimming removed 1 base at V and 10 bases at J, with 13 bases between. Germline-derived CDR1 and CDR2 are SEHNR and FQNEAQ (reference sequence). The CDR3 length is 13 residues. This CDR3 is CASSLVSGFGAFF. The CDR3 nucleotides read TGTGCCAGCAGCTTAGTTTCGGGGTTTGGAGCTTTCTTT.

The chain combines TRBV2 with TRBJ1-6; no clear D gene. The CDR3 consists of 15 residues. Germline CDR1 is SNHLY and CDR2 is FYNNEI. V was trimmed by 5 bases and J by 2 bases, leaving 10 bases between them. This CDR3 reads CASSRVLTYNSPLHF. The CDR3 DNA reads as TGTGCCAGCAGTCGCGTACTGACCTATAATTCACCCCTCCACTTT.

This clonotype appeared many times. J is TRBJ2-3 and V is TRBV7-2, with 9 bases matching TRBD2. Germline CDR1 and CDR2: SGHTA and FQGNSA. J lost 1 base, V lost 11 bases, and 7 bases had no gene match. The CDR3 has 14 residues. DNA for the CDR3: TGTGCCCTGGAGCCTAGCGGGGGCACAGATACGCAGTATTTT. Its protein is CALEPSGGTDTQYF. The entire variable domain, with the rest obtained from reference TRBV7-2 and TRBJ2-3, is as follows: GAGVSQSPSNKVTEKGKDVELRCDPISGHTALYWYRQSLGQGLEFLIYFQGNSAPDKSGLPSDRFSAERTGGSVSTLTIQRTQQEDSAVYLCALEPSGGTDTQYFGPGTRLTVL.

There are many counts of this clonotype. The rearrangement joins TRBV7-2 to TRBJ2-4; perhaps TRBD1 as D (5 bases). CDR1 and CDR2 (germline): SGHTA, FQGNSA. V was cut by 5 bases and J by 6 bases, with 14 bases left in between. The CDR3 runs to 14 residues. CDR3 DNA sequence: TGTGCCAGCAGCCCCCAGGGTTGGGCAAACATTCAGTACTTC. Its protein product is CASSPQGWANIQYF.

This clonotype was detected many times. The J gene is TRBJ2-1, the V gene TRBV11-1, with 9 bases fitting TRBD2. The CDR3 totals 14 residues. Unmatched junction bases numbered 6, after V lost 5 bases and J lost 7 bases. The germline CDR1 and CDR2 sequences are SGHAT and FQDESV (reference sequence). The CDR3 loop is CASSRTSVANEQFF. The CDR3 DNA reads TGTGCCAGCAGCCGGACTAGCGTAGCAAATGAGCAGTTCTTC.

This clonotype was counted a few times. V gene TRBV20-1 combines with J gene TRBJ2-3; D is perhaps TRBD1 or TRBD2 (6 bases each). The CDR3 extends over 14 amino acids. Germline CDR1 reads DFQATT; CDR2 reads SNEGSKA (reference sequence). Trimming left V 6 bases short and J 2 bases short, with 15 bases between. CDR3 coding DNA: TGCAGTGCCACGACTAGGGGGAACACAGATACGCAGTATTTT. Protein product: CSATTRGNTDTQYF.

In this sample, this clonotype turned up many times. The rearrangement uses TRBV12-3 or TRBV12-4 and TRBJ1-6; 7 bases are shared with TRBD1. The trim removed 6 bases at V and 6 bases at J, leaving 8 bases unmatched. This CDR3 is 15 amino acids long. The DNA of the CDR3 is TGTGCCAGCAGCCTCACGGGACAGATTAATTCACCCCTCCACTTT. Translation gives CASSLTGQINSPLHF.

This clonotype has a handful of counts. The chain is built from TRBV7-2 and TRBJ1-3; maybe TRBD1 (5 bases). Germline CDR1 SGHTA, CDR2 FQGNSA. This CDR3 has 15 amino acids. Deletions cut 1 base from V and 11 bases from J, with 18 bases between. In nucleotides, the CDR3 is TGTGCCAGCAGCTTAGTTCCTCGACCCTCGGGGGCCATATATTTT. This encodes CASSLVPRPSGAIYF.

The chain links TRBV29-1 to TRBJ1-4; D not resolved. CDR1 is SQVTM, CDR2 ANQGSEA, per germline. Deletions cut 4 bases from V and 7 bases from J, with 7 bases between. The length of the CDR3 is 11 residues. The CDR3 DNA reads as TGCAGCGTTGGGTCTGTTGAAAAACTGTTTTTT. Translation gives CSVGSVEKLFF.

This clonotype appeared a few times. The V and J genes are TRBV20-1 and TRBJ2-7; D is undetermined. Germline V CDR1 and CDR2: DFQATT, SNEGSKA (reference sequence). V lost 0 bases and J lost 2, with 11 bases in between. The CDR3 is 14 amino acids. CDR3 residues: CSARDGATAYEQYF. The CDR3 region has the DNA TGCAGTGCTAGAGATGGTGCCACCGCCTACGAGCAGTACTTC.

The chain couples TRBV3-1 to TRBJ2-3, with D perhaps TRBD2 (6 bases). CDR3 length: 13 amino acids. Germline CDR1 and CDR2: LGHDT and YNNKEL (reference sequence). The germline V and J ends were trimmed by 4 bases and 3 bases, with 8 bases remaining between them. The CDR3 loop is CASSPAGTDTQYF. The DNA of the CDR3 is TGTGCCAGCAGCCCCGCGGGAACAGATACGCAGTATTTT.

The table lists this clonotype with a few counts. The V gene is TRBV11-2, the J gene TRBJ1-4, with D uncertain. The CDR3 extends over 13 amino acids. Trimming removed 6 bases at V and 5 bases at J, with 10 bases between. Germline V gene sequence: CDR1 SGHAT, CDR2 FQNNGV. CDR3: CASRRQSNEKLFF. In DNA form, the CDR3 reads TGTGCCAGCAGAAGGCAGTCAAATGAAAAACTGTTTTTT.

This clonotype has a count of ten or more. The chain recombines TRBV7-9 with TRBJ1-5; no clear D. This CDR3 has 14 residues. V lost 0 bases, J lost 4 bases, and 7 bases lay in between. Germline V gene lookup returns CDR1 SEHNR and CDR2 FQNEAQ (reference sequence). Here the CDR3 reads CASSLAQRNQPQHF. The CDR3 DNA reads TGTGCCAGCAGCTTAGCCCAGAGAAATCAGCCCCAGCATTTT.

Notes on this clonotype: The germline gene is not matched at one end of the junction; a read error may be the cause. CDR3 bases: TGTGCCAGCAGCCTAGCGGGGGAACACAATGAGCAGTTCTTC. Protein product: CASSLAGEHNEQFF. V is TRBV7-9 and J is TRBJ2-1, with 10 bases fitting TRBD2. The germline gives CDR1 SEHNR, CDR2 FQNEAQ (reference sequence). CDR3 length: 14 amino acids.

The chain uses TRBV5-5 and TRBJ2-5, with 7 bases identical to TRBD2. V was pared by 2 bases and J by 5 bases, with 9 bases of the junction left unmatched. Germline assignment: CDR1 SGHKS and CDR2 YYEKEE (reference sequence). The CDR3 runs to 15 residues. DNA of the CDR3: TGTGCCAGCAGCTTACTAGCGCGGGAGTGGGAGACCCAGTACTTC. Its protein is CASSLLAREWETQYF. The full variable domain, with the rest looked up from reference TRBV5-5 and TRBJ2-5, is DAGVTQSPTHLIKTRGQQVTLRCSPISGHKSVSWYQQVLGQGPQFIFQYYEKEERGRGNFPDRFSARQFPNYSSELNVNALLLGDSALYLCASSLLAREWETQYFGPGTRLLVL.

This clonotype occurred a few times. In nucleotides, the CDR3 is TGTGCCAGCAGTCCTTCTCGGACAGCGGGTATGGAGCAGTACTTC. Translation: CASSPSRTAGMEQYF. The chain combines TRBV12-3 or TRBV12-4 with TRBJ2-7; D is tentatively TRBD1 or TRBD2 (6 bases each). V lost 5 bases and J lost 7, with 21 bases in between. The CDR3 runs to 15 residues.

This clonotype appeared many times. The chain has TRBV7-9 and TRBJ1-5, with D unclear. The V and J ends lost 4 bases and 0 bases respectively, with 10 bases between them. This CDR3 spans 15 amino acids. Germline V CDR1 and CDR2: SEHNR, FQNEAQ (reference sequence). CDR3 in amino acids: CASSSTFDSNQPQHF. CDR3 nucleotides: TGTGCCAGCAGCTCCACCTTTGATAGCAATCAGCCCCAGCATTTT.

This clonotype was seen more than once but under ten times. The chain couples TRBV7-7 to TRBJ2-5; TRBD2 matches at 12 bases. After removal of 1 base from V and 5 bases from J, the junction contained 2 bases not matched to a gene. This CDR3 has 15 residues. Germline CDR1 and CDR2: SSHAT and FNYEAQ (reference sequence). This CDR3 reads CASSLGTSGMETQYF. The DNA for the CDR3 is TGTGCCAGCAGCTTAGGGACTAGCGGGATGGAGACCCAGTACTTC.

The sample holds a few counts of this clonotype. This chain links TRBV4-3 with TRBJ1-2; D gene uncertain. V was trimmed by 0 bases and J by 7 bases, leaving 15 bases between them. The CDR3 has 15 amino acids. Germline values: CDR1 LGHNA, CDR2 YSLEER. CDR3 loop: CASSQEPRVDSGYTF. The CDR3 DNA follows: TGCGCCAGCAGCCAAGAACCGCGCGTCGATTCTGGCTACACCTTC.

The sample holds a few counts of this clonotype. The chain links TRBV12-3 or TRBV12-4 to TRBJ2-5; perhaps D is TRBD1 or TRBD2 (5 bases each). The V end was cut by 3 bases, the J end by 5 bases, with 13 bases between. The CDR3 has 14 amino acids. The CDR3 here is CASSFIGWGETQYF. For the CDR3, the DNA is TGTGCCAGCAGTTTCATCGGCTGGGGGGAGACCCAGTACTTC.

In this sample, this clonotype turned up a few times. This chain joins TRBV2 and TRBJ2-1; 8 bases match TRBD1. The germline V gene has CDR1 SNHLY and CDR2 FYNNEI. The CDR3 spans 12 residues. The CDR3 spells CATRGPYNEQFF. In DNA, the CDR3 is TGTGCAACCAGGGGGCCCTACAATGAGCAGTTCTTC.